This record concerns one TCR beta chain sequence. Sequencing used immunoSEQ multiplex PCR; TCRdb keeps in-frame clones, though not all of them. The sample consists of more than 150,000 clones, 70% to 80% of them appearing once. The data were obtained in a study of blood T cell repertoires in COVID-19. Trimming took 3 bases from V and 0 from J; bases not matched to a gene: 4. The CDR3 runs to 16 residues. Germline CDR1 is SGDLS and CDR2 is YYNGEE. Participants were aged roughly 18 to 89 years from approximately 24 US areas. Allocation to cohorts depended on clinical history reported by the participants.

Sequenced: PBMCs or T cells enriched from blood (not recorded which). J is TRBJ1-4 and V is TRBV9, with TRBD1 matching 8 bases. This TCR derives from a man aged 55 to 70 who had been exposed to COVID-19. The CDR3 is CASSAMGQATNEKLFF. CDR3 DNA: TGTGCCAGCAGCGCGATGGGACAGGCAACTAATGAAAAACTGTTTTTT.